These 10 T cell receptor beta chains share one sample of origin, sequenced in a study of blood T cell repertoires in COVID-19. Measured with immunoSEQ multiplex PCR; TCRdb has only the in-frame clones, and not every one. Here the sample spans about 380,000 clones, about 88% being singletons. Material for sequencing was PBMCs or T cells enriched from blood (not recorded which). The receptors were sampled from a woman younger than 35 who had recovered from COVID-19.

The chain uses TRBV7-6 and TRBJ2-7; D might be TRBD1 (5 bases). The germline gives CDR1 SGHVS, CDR2 FNYEAQ. The CDR3 has 14 residues. V was clipped by 2 bases and J by 3 bases, with 11 bases between them. The CDR3 loop reads CASSLPREGYEQYF. The CDR3 coding sequence is TGTGCCAGCAGCTTACCCAGGGAAGGCTACGAGCAGTACTTC.

CDR3 bases: TGTGCCATCAGTGACAATGTTTGGGAGCTGTTTTTT. This encodes CAISDNVWELFF. This chain connects TRBV10-3 to TRBJ2-2, with D uncertain. The germline V gene has CDR1 ENHRY and CDR2 SYGVKD. The CDR3 has 12 residues. V dropped 3 bases and J dropped 9 bases, with 8 bases sitting between them.

The rearrangement links TRBV5-1 to TRBJ2-3; tentative D call: TRBD2 (7 bases). The CDR3 contains 16 residues. V shed 6 bases and J shed 4 bases, with 21 bases lying between them. Germline lookup yields CDR1 SGHRS and CDR2 YFSETQ. CDR3 bases: TGCGCCAGCACCCCCGAGGTCCGGGGGGCCGCAGATACGCAGTATTTT. Translated, it gives CASTPEVRGAADTQYF.

This clone appeared a few times. This chain links TRBV18 with TRBJ1-5; no clear D. CDR1 and CDR2 from the germline V gene are KGHSH and LQKENI. Trimming took off 2 bases at V and 1 base at J, with 6 bases between the two ends. The CDR3 is 14 residues long. CDR3 nucleotides: TGTGCCAGCTCACCATTTACAAGCAATCAGCCCCAGCATTTT. This sequence encodes CASSPFTSNQPQHF.

In its sample, this clone was seen a few times. This sequence joins TRBV7-3 and TRBJ2-7, with 10 positions matching TRBD1. The CDR3 is 15 amino acids. The ends lost 4 bases at V and 3 bases at J; junction bases unmatched: 6. The germline gives CDR1 SGHTA, CDR2 FQGTGA. The CDR3 sequence: CASSSRRTGGYEQYF. CDR3 nucleotide sequence: TGTGCCAGCAGCTCACGGCGGACAGGGGGCTACGAGCAGTACTTC.

This sequence joins TRBV24-1 and TRBJ2-5, with D uncertain. The V gene lost 0 bases and the J gene lost 5 bases, with 6 bases spanning the gap. The CDR3 covers 13 residues. The germline CDR1 and CDR2 sequences are KGHDR and SFDVKD. The CDR3 region has the DNA TGTGCCACCAGTGATTTGCTTTCCGAGACCCAGTACTTC. Encoded protein: CATSDLLSETQYF.

The CDR3 nucleotides are TGTGCCAGCAGTGAATTATGGGGGCCCTATAATTCACCCCTCCACTTT. Protein: CASSELWGPYNSPLHF. This chain uses TRBV6-1 with TRBJ1-6, with a possible D match to TRBD1 (6 bases). Germline V gene sequence: CDR1 MNHNS, CDR2 SASEGT. V was trimmed by 2 bases and J by 2 bases, leaving 10 bases between them. CDR3 size: 16 residues.

The J gene is TRBJ1-2, the V gene TRBV3-1 (or the pseudogene TRBV3-2); 7 bases are a match to TRBD1. From germline, CDR1 is LGHDT and CDR2 YNNKEL (reference sequence). With V trimmed by 5 bases and J by 8 bases, 14 bases remained unmatched. The CDR3 is 15 amino acids. In DNA, the CDR3 is TGTGCCAGCAGCGTCTACAGGGGCCTGGGGTTAGGCTACACCTTC. It translates to CASSVYRGLGLGYTF.

As to this clone: A clone one base away is much larger, so this may be a read error. V gene TRBV6-5 combines with J gene TRBJ1-3; 7 bases agree with TRBD1. Germline CDR1 MNHEY, CDR2 SVGAGI. There are 13 residues in the CDR3. V lost 6 bases, J lost 3 bases, and 2 bases stayed unmatched. This chain's CDR3 is CASSRTGGNTIYF. The CDR3 nucleotides read TGTGCCAGCAGCAGGACAGGTGGAAACACCATATATTTT.

This chain joins TRBV12-3 or TRBV12-4 and TRBJ2-2; D not certain. CDR3 length equals 11 residues. Trimming cost V 7 bases and J 7 bases, with 7 bases left between them. CDR3 bases: TGTGCCAGCACCAAAAACGGGGAGCTGTTTTTT. Its protein is CASTKNGELFF.